This TCR beta chain was captured by sequencing in a study of T-cell reconstitution after alpha-beta-depleted transplantation in children. Overall study findings and caveats: A year had passed since transplant, and T-cell counts and diversity by then came mostly from newly produced T cells. At around two months after transplant, the alpha-beta T cells were reportedly derived from several hundred expanded clones that came from non-depleted graft cells. Some patients' high day-60 TCRbeta diversity was traced to surviving recipient T cells and thymic progenitors.

Unique molecular identifiers were incorporated during preparation of the TCRbeta library. TCRdb ran MiXCR on the PCR reads and lists one entry per CDR3 protein. The top ten hold 12% to 15% of the sample, which has fewer than 550,000 distinct CDR3 sequences, about an eighth seen once. This CDR3 has 15 residues. Germline V gene data show CDR1 as SGHAT and CDR2 as FQNNGV. V trimming: 5 bases; J trimming: 11 bases; junction bases outside the gene matches: 16. This clonotype was observed at least ten times. What it binds is unknown. The sample was PBMCs, mostly from graft donor cells, taken 180 days after TCRalphabeta/CD19-depleted stem cell transplant. V and J are TRBV11-2 and TRBJ2-7; 9 nucleotides align to TRBD2. The sequence came from a female patient aged 2-15 years who had a stem cell transplant for aplastic anemia, so the T cells may come from the graft donor. CDR3: CASSLTPSGENLKYF. For the CDR3, the DNA is TGTGCCAGCAGCCTCACACCTAGCGGGGAGAACTTAAAGTACTTC. Using reference TRBV11-2 and TRBJ2-7 for the parts outside the CDR3, the full variable domain is EAGVAQSPRYKIIEKRQSVAFWCNPISGHATLYWYQQILGQGPKLLIQFQNNGVVDDSQLPKDRFSAERLKGVDSTLKIQPAKLEDSAVYLCASSLTPSGENLKYFGPGTRLTVT.